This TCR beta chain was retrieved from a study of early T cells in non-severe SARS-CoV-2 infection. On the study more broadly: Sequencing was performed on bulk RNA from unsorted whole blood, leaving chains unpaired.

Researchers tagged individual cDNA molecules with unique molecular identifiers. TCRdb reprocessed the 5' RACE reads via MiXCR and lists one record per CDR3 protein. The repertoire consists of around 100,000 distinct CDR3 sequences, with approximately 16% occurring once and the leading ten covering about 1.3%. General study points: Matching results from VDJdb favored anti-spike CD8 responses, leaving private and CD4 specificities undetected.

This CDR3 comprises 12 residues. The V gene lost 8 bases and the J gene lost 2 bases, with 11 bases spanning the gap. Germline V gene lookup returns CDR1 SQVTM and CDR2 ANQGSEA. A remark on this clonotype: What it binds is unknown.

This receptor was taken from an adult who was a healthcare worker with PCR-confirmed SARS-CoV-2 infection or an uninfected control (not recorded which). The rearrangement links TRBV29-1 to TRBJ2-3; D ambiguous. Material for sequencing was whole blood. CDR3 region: CSLQTYTDTQYF. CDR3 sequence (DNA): TGCAGCCTCCAGACCTACACAGATACGCAGTATTTT.